The 17 T cell receptor beta chains presented below share a single source sample, sequenced in a study of control samples from healthy donors and cancer patients. TCRdb's table, derived via immunoSEQ multiplex PCR, lists solely in-frame clones and lacks some. The sample lists roughly 150,000 clones, approximately 90% occurring once. Sequenced input: blood. These receptors originate from a woman under 40 in good health.

The J gene is TRBJ2-5, the V gene TRBV5-4; D perhaps matches TRBD2 (5 bases). Germline V gene data show CDR1 as SGHNT and CDR2 as YYREEE (reference sequence). V was clipped by 6 bases and J by 4 bases, with 16 bases between them. CDR3 length equals 14 residues. Here the CDR3 DNA reads TGTGCCAGCACCCTTCCCGGGATTGGAGAGACCCAGTACTTC. Its translation is CASTLPGIGETQYF.

The rearrangement joins TRBV3-1 (or the pseudogene TRBV3-2) to TRBJ2-7; TRBD2 agrees at 7 bases. The CDR3 spans 17 residues. CDR1 LGHDT and CDR2 YNNKEL come from the germline V gene (reference sequence). V dropped 2 bases and J dropped 2; count of bases not matched to a gene: 12. CDR3 bases: TGTGCCAGCAGCCAAAAAGCTGGACTAGGGATCACCTACGAGCAGTACTTC. Amino acid sequence: CASSQKAGLGITYEQYF.

DNA of the CDR3: TGTGCCAGCAGCTCCCTAGGGGAGGGGAACACCGGGGAGCTGTTTTTT. Translating it yields CASSSLGEGNTGELFF. The V and J genes are TRBV11-1 and TRBJ2-2; TRBD2 matches at 7 bases. The CDR3 contains 16 residues. Germline loops: CDR1 SGHAT, CDR2 FQDESV (reference sequence). The V segment lost 4 bases and the J segment 1 base; nucleotides outside the gene matches: 6.

The rearrangement uses TRBV4-1 and TRBJ2-2; a possible D gene is TRBD1 (5 bases). The CDR3 is 13 residues long. CDR1 is MGHRA and CDR2 is YSYEKL in the germline V gene. Trimming pared 2 bases from V and 9 bases from J, leaving 10 bases between. CDR3 sequence reads: CASSQSGLRELFF. CDR3 nucleotides: TGCGCCAGCAGCCAATCAGGGTTGAGGGAGCTGTTTTTT.

CDR3 nucleotide sequence: TGTGCCAGCAGCCCGACAGATACTAGCACAGATACGCAGTATTTT. Amino acids: CASSPTDTSTDTQYF. V gene TRBV6-5 combines with J gene TRBJ2-3; a possible D gene is TRBD1 (5 bases). V lost 6 bases and J lost 0, with 13 bases in between. The CDR3 has 15 residues. Looked up from germline, CDR1 is MNHEY and CDR2 is SVGAGI.

V and J are TRBV28 and TRBJ2-3; D gene unclear. Germline V gene sequence: CDR1 MDHEN, CDR2 SYDVKM. This CDR3 has 14 amino acids. With 3 bases removed from V and 2 bases from J, the gap between germline ends came to 9 bases. CDR3 DNA: TGTGCCAGCAGTTTGGCAGGATACACAGATACGCAGTATTTT. Translating gives CASSLAGYTDTQYF.

The J gene is TRBJ2-7, the V gene TRBV30; D unclear. Trimming took 4 bases from V and 3 from J, leaving 10 bases between them. The CDR3 extends over 12 amino acids. CDR1 GTSNPN and CDR2 SVGIG come from the germline V gene (reference sequence). The CDR3, as DNA: TGTGCCTGGAACCCAGACGGCTACGAGCAGTACTTC. Translation gives CAWNPDGYEQYF. Drawing the rest from reference TRBV30 and TRBJ2-7, the complete variable domain is SQTIHQWPATLVQPVGSPLSLECTVEGTSNPNLYWYRQAAGRGLQLLFYSVGIGQISSEVPQNLSASRPQDRQFILSSKKLLLSDSGFYLCAWNPDGYEQYFGPGTRLTVT.

The J gene is TRBJ2-2, the V gene TRBV4-1; D gene unclear. The germline V and J ends were trimmed by 0 bases and 4 bases, with 6 bases remaining between them. Germline lookup yields CDR1 MGHRA and CDR2 YSYEKL. The length of the CDR3 is 14 residues. CDR3 coding DNA: TGCGCCAGCAGCCAAGACAGAAGCACCGGGGAGCTGTTTTTT. This codes for CASSQDRSTGELFF.

This clone was observed a single time. The J gene is TRBJ1-5, the V gene TRBV5-1; 9 bases are shared with TRBD1. In germline, CDR1 is SGHRS, CDR2 YFSETQ. The trim removed 0 bases at V and 2 bases at J, leaving 0 bases unmatched. There are 15 residues in the CDR3. CDR3 nucleotide sequence: TGCGCCAGCAGCTTGGGGGACAGGGGCAATCAGCCCCAGCATTTT. Translating gives CASSLGDRGNQPQHF.

The chain is built from TRBV1 and TRBJ1-2. TRBV1 is termed a pseudogene. The CDR3 is made up of 14 amino acids. The chain's CDR3 is CTSSQVYNNYGYTF. The DNA for the CDR3 is TGCACCAGCAGCCAAGTTTATAATAACTATGGCTACACCTTC.

J is TRBJ2-3 and V is TRBV19, with D perhaps being TRBD1 or TRBD2 (5 bases each). Trimming took off 2 bases at V and 4 bases at J, with 19 bases between the two ends. The CDR3 is 17 amino acids. The germline V gene has CDR1 LNHDA and CDR2 SQIVND (reference sequence). DNA for the CDR3: TGTGCCAGTAGTATAATATCTGCGGGCGTGGGGGCAGATACGCAGTATTTT. This gives the protein CASSIISAGVGADTQYF.

This clone was picked up a small number of times. The rearrangement joins TRBV9 to TRBJ2-7; D is possibly TRBD1 (5 bases). Germline loops: CDR1 SGDLS, CDR2 YYNGEE. V lost 5 bases and J 3 bases, leaving 18 bases between the germline ends. The CDR3 has 15 amino acids. The CDR3 sequence: CASRGTTGIDYEQYF. Written as DNA, the CDR3 is TGTGCCAGCAGAGGTACTACAGGTATCGACTACGAGCAGTACTTC.

The chain combines TRBV5-1 with TRBJ1-2; 8 nucleotides align to TRBD1. The CDR3 consists of 15 residues. Germline V gene data show CDR1 as SGHRS and CDR2 as YFSETQ. Trimming removed 3 bases from V and 1 base from J; junction bases left unmatched: 5. In DNA form, the CDR3 reads TGCGCCAGCAGCTCAACTACAGGGGGTAACTATGGCTACACCTTC. It is translated as CASSSTTGGNYGYTF.

The chain is built from TRBV30 and TRBJ1-3; D perhaps matches TRBD1 (5 bases). Germline CDR1 GTSNPN, CDR2 SVGIG (reference sequence). V was shortened by 3 bases and J by 2 bases, with 8 bases between the two germline ends. The length of the CDR3 is 13 residues. The CDR3 sequence is CAWSAGTGNTIYF. The CDR3 bases are TGTGCCTGGAGCGCAGGGACTGGAAACACCATATATTTT.

V is TRBV7-2 and J is TRBJ1-3; the D is unclear. CDR3 length equals 16 residues. V lost 5 bases, J lost 0 bases, and 14 bases lay in between. Per the germline V gene, CDR1 is SGHTA and CDR2 is FQGNSA. The CDR3 coding sequence is TGTGCCAGCAGCCCATGGTCGGGAGACTCTGGAAACACCATATATTTT. Translating gives CASSPWSGDSGNTIYF.

The chain has TRBV27 and TRBJ1-1; D not certain. With 0 bases removed from V and 3 bases from J, the gap between germline ends came to 5 bases. CDR1 is MNHEY and CDR2 is SMNVEV in the germline V gene (reference sequence). CDR3 length: 13 residues. The DNA for the CDR3 is TGTGCCAGCAGTTTATCGCCCTACACTGAAGCTTTCTTT. Translation: CASSLSPYTEAFF.

V is TRBV28 and J is TRBJ2-3; 8 nucleotides match TRBD2. The CDR3 consists of 16 residues. V shed 6 bases and J 2 bases; nucleotides not matched to a gene: 10. Germline V gene lookup returns CDR1 MDHEN and CDR2 SYDVKM. The CDR3 nucleotides read TGTGCCAGCAGCCTTGTTGCGGGGGGACCCACAGATACGCAGTATTTT. Its protein is CASSLVAGGPTDTQYF.